The following is a TCR beta chain sequence with its context. With 5 bases clipped from V and 5 bases from J, the junction kept 4 bases outside the gene matches. The CDR3 covers 13 residues. Germline V gene sequence: CDR1 SGHAT, CDR2 FQNNGV. This sample was included in a study of blood T cell repertoires in COVID-19. Methods used by the authors: Reference gene primers were amplified, and this amplification served to estimate nucleated cell counts. Sequencing used immunoSEQ multiplex PCR; TCRdb keeps in-frame clones, though not all of them. Clone size and the V and J calls come from that table; the DNA yielded D and trimming. This table has hundreds of thousands of clones, 89% appearing once. Participants reported their clinical history, and cohort assignment relied on those reports.

Sample: PBMCs or T cells enriched from blood (not recorded which). V is TRBV11-2 and J is TRBJ1-1, with TRBD1 matching over 8 bases. The TCR comes from a woman in her thirties or forties who had recovered from COVID-19. CDR3 amino acids: CASSLDRGTEAFF. CDR3 nucleotide sequence: TGTGCCAGCAGCCTCGACAGGGGTACTGAAGCTTTCTTT.